This is a list of T cell receptor beta chains from one sample in a study of tumor and adjacent non-tumor tissue in lung cancer. A single record per CDR3 protein comes from TCRdb applying MiXCR to the multiplex PCR reads. The table has about 93,000 distinct CDR3 sequences, 67% seen once; the top ten hold around 16%. Sequencing was done on a sample of lung tumor tissue. Every receptor here comes from a man in his sixties with non-small cell lung cancer. The CDR3 runs from the conserved cysteine through the conserved F or W. The D gene is left open where the match is weak. Clone size is not always given. Where it is, it says once, few, many or a class for expanded clones.

>TRBJ1-5|TRBV12-3/TRBV12-4|-|-|14
CVSSLAGGNQPQHF
TGTGTAAGCAGTCTTGCGGGGGGCAATCAGCCCCAGCATTTT
>TRBJ2-5|TRBV6-6|many|-|13
CASSYGRLETQYF
TGTGCCAGCAGTTACGGGCGTTTGGAGACCCAGTACTTC
>TRBJ1-2|TRBV12-3/TRBV12-4|-|-|15
CASSRKTQGFYGYTF
TGTGCCAGCAGTCGGAAGACTCAGGGTTTCTATGGCTACACTTTC
>TRBJ2-1|TRBV6-5|-|TRBD2|17
CTSSRTSEGSKYNEQFF
TGTACCAGCAGCCGGACTAGCGAGGGGAGTAAGTACAATGAGCAGTTCTTC
>TRBJ1-5|TRBV10-3|medium-sized|-|13
CAIREGNNQPQHF
TGTGCCATCAGGGAGGGAAACAATCAGCCCCAGCATTTT
>TRBJ2-3|TRBV4-3|-|-|15
CASSPRVGATDKQYF
TGCGCCAGCAGCCCCCGGGTAGGGGCTACAGATAAACAGTATTTT
>TRBJ2-6|TRBV5-5|-|-|15
CASSLSGPRANVLTF
TGTGCCAGCAGCTTGTCAGGGCCTAGGGCCAACGTCCTGACATTC
>TRBJ2-1|TRBV6-2/TRBV6-3|-|TRBD2|15
CTISTGTSTYNEQFF
TGTACCATCAGCACCGGGACTAGTACCTACAATGAGCAGTTCTTC
>TRBJ2-6|TRBV28|-|-|16
CATQTRANSGTNVLTF
TGTGCCACCCAGACAAGGGCCAATTCTGGGACCAACGTCCTGACTTTC
>TRBJ2-1|TRBV10-3|-|-|13
CTIGEGFDSEQFF
TGTACCATTGGCGAGGGATTTGACAGTGAGCAGTTCTTC
>TRBJ2-3|TRBV10-1|medium-sized|-|14
CASSPTGRPDTQYF
TGCGCCAGCAGCCCGACAGGGAGGCCAGATACGCAGTATTTT
>TRBJ2-1|TRBV29-1|-|-|14
CSVEDSRGEYEQFF
TGCAGCGTTGAAGACTCTAGAGGGGAGTATGAGCAGTTCTTC
>TRBJ2-5|TRBV11-3|medium-sized|TRBD2|15
CASSPGGENQETQYF
TGTGCCAGCAGCCCGGGGGGGGAGAACCAAGAGACCCAGTACTTC
>TRBJ2-1|TRBV29-1|large|TRBD1|12
CSGQGSHNEQFF
TGCAGCGGACAGGGGTCCCACAATGAGCAGTTCTTC
>TRBJ2-1|TRBV6-1|-|TRBD2|15
CASSEAGGRANEQFF
TGTGCCAGCAGTGAAGCTGGCGGGAGAGCTAATGAGCAGTTCTTC
>TRBJ2-4|TRBV4-2|-|TRBD2|19
CTSGQAQASGSLAKDIQYF
TGTACCAGCGGCCAAGCGCAGGCTAGCGGATCGTTAGCCAAAGACATTCAGTACTTC
>TRBJ1-5|TRBV5-6|-|-|15
CASSPGPWSVQPQHF
TGTGCCAGCAGCCCAGGACCCTGGTCGGTCCAGCCCCAGCATTTT